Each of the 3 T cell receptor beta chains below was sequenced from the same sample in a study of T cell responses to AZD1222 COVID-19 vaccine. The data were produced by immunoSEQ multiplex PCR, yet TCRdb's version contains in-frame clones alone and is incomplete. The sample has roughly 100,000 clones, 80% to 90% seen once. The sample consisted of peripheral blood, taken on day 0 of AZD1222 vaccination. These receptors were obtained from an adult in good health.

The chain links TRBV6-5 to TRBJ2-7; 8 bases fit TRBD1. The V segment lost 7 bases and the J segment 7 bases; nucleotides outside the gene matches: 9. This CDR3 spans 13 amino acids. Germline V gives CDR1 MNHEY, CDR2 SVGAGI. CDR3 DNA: TGTGCCAGCATGGGGACAGGACCTGTGGAGCAGTACTTC. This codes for CASMGTGPVEQYF.

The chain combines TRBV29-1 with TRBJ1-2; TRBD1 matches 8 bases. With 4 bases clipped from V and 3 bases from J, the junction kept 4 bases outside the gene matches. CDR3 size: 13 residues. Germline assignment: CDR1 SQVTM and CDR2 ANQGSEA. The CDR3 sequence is CSVAGGPYYGYTF. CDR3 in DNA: TGCAGCGTTGCAGGGGGCCCCTACTATGGCTACACCTTC.

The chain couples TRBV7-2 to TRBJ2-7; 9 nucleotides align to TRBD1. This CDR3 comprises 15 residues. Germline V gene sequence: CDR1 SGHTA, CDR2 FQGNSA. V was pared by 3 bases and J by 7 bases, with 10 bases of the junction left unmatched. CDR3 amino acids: CASSLSGTGLEEQYF. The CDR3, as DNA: TGTGCCAGCAGCTTGAGTGGGACAGGGTTAGAAGAGCAGTACTTC.